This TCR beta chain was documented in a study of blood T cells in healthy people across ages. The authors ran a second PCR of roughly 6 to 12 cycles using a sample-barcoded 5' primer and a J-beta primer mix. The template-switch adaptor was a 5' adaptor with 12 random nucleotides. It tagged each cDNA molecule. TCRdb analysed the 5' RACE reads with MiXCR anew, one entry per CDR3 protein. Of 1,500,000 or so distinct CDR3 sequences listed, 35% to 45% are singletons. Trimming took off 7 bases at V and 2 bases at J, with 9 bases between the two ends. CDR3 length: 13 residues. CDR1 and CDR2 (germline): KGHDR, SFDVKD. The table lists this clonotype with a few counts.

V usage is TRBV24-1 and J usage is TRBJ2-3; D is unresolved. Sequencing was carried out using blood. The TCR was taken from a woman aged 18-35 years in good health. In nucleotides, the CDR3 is TGTGCCACCAGCCCTGGCCTCACAGATACGCAGTATTTT. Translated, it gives CATSPGLTDTQYF.